These T cell receptor beta chains were read from a single sample in a study of T-cell reconstitution after alpha-beta-depleted transplantation in children. From the PCR reads, TCRdb called clonotypes with MiXCR, one entry per CDR3 protein. The sample carries over 550,000 distinct CDR3 sequences, approximately 10% recorded once. Sequences were derived from PBMCs from the stem cell graft donor, sampled from the stem cell graft. The receptors shown here come from a human donor who donated a stem cell graft to a child with acute myeloid leukemia. The CDR3 runs from the conserved cysteine through the conserved F or W. The D gene is left open where the match is weak. A row's size may be missing; if present it is once, few, many or a size class.

V gene: TRBV2
clone size: few
D gene: TRBD2
J gene: TRBJ2-2
CDR3 DNA: TGTGCCAGCAAGCCTTTAGCGGGAACATACACCGGGGAGCTGTTTTTT
CDR3 protein: CASKPLAGTYTGELFF

V gene: TRBV28
clone size: few
D gene: .
J gene: TRBJ1-4
CDR3 DNA: TGTGCCAGCAGTCGGACGGGGGAAAAACTGTTTTTT
CDR3 protein: CASSRTGEKLFF

V gene: TRBV12-3/TRBV12-4
clone size: .
D gene: TRBD2
J gene: TRBJ2-3
CDR3 DNA: TGTGCCAGCAGTTTGCGGGAGGGCCCAAATACGCAGTATTTT
CDR3 protein: CASSLREGPNTQYF

V gene: TRBV20-1
clone size: many
D gene: TRBD2
J gene: TRBJ2-1
CDR3 DNA: TGCAGTGCTGACTCAATAACTAGCGGGAAAAGTAATGAGCAGTTCTTC
CDR3 protein: CSADSITSGKSNEQFF

V gene: TRBV20-1
clone size: many
D gene: .
J gene: TRBJ2-2
CDR3 DNA: TGCAGTGCTTTTCTAGGCACCGCGAACACCGGGGAGCTGTTTTTT
CDR3 protein: CSAFLGTANTGELFF

V gene: TRBV4-2
clone size: .
D gene: .
J gene: TRBJ1-2
CDR3 DNA: TGTGCCAGCAGCCAAGGTCCAGGGAGCTCCTATGGCTACACCTTC
CDR3 protein: CASSQGPGSSYGYTF

V gene: TRBV20-1
clone size: many
D gene: .
J gene: TRBJ2-1
CDR3 DNA: TGCAGTGTCACGGGGTCTAAGTACAATGAGCAGTTCTTC
CDR3 protein: CSVTGSKYNEQFF

V gene: TRBV10-3
clone size: many
D gene: .
J gene: TRBJ2-3
CDR3 DNA: TGTGCCATCAGTGAGGCCACAGATACGCAGTATTTT
CDR3 protein: CAISEATDTQYF

V gene: TRBV7-8
clone size: many
D gene: TRBD2
J gene: TRBJ2-1
CDR3 DNA: TGTGCCAGCAGCTTACGGGCTAGCGGGAGGATAAATGAGCAGTTCTTC
CDR3 protein: CASSLRASGRINEQFF

V gene: TRBV20-1
clone size: .
D gene: TRBD2
J gene: TRBJ2-3
CDR3 DNA: TGCAGTGCTAGAGATCGAGGACTAGCGGTCACAGATACGCAGTATTTT
CDR3 protein: CSARDRGLAVTDTQYF

V gene: TRBV5-6
clone size: few
D gene: TRBD1
J gene: TRBJ1-2
CDR3 DNA: TGTGCCAGCAGCTTGGGAACGGGACAGGGGGCTTATGGCTACACCTTC
CDR3 protein: CASSLGTGQGAYGYTF

V gene: TRBV11-2
clone size: few
D gene: .
J gene: TRBJ2-1
CDR3 DNA: TGTGCCAGCAGCTTATATAATGAGAATGAGCAGTTCTTC
CDR3 protein: CASSLYNENEQFF

V gene: TRBV30
clone size: few
D gene: .
J gene: TRBJ2-7
CDR3 DNA: TGTGCCTGGGGGGAAAACGAGCAGTACTTC
CDR3 protein: CAWGENEQYF

V gene: TRBV7-9
clone size: few
D gene: TRBD2
J gene: TRBJ2-1
CDR3 DNA: TGTGCCAGCAGCTCCGGGGCGGGAGTTTTCTCCAATGAGCAGTTCTTC
CDR3 protein: CASSSGAGVFSNEQFF

V gene: TRBV6-5
clone size: .
D gene: .
J gene: TRBJ1-5
CDR3 DNA: TGTGCCAGCAGGGCGACAGCTTTTAGCAATCAGCCCCAGCATTTT
CDR3 protein: CASRATAFSNQPQHF

V gene: TRBV30
clone size: .
D gene: .
J gene: TRBJ2-6
CDR3 DNA: TGTGCCTGGTTTCTGAGGGGCTCTGGGGCCAACGTCCTGACTTTC
CDR3 protein: CAWFLRGSGANVLTF

V gene: TRBV9
clone size: few
D gene: TRBD1
J gene: TRBJ1-1
CDR3 DNA: TGTGCCAGCAGCGTAGCCCCTGGACAGGGGGCAGGTGAAGCTTTCTTT
CDR3 protein: CASSVAPGQGAGEAFF

V gene: TRBV29-1
clone size: few
D gene: .
J gene: TRBJ1-2
CDR3 DNA: TGCAGCGCCAGACAGGAAGCTAACTATGGCTACACCTTC
CDR3 protein: CSARQEANYGYTF

V gene: TRBV3-1
clone size: .
D gene: TRBD2
J gene: TRBJ2-7
CDR3 DNA: TGTGCCAGCAGCCAAGACCATACCCTAGCGGACCGATACTACGAGCAGTACTTC
CDR3 protein: CASSQDHTLADRYYEQYF

V gene: TRBV12-3/TRBV12-4
clone size: .
D gene: .
J gene: TRBJ1-1
CDR3 DNA: TGTGCCAGCAGTTTAAAGGGTGGTAACACTGAAGCTTTCTTT
CDR3 protein: CASSLKGGNTEAFF

V gene: TRBV12-3/TRBV12-4
clone size: few
D gene: .
J gene: TRBJ2-3
CDR3 DNA: TGTGCCAGCAGTTACCGGTCTAGCACAGATACGCAGTATTTT
CDR3 protein: CASSYRSSTDTQYF

V gene: TRBV12-3/TRBV12-4
clone size: many
D gene: .
J gene: TRBJ2-7
CDR3 DNA: TGTGCCAGCAGTCTCAGGGGAGACGAGCAGTACTTC
CDR3 protein: CASSLRGDEQYF

V gene: TRBV29-1
clone size: few
D gene: .
J gene: TRBJ2-1
CDR3 DNA: TGCAGCGGCTCCCCTCAACTGGGAAATGAGCAGTTCTTC
CDR3 protein: CSGSPQLGNEQFF

V gene: TRBV6-1
clone size: .
D gene: .
J gene: TRBJ1-5
CDR3 DNA: TGTGCCAGCAGTCCAGGCCCGGGACACCTTAATCAGCCCCAGCGTTTT
CDR3 protein: CASSPGPGHLNQPQRF

V gene: TRBV6-2/TRBV6-3
clone size: .
D gene: TRBD2
J gene: TRBJ2-1
CDR3 DNA: TGTGCCAGCAGTATGAGCGGGAGCAGAATTTCCAGCTCCTACAATGAGCAGTTCTTC
CDR3 protein: CASSMSGSRISSSYNEQFF

V gene: TRBV25-1
clone size: few
D gene: TRBD2
J gene: TRBJ2-1
CDR3 DNA: TGTGCCAGCAGTGAATCTAGCGGTTTGGTGCGAGAGCAGTTCTTC
CDR3 protein: CASSESSGLVREQFF

V gene: TRBV5-1
clone size: .
D gene: TRBD2
J gene: TRBJ2-1
CDR3 DNA: TGCGCCAGCAGCGAACGACTAGCGGGAGGGCCTTTCGCCTACAATGAGCAGTTCTTC
CDR3 protein: CASSERLAGGPFAYNEQFF

V gene: TRBV12-3/TRBV12-4
clone size: many
D gene: .
J gene: TRBJ2-1
CDR3 DNA: TGTGCCAGCAGCCTCACGCTCACAAGCTCCTACAATGAGCAGTTCTTC
CDR3 protein: CASSLTLTSSYNEQFF

V gene: TRBV19
clone size: .
D gene: .
J gene: TRBJ1-1
CDR3 DNA: TGTGCCAGTAGTATCGGCAGGAGCCTCGGAACTGAAGCTTTCTTT
CDR3 protein: CASSIGRSLGTEAFF

V gene: TRBV5-6
clone size: .
D gene: .
J gene: TRBJ1-2
CDR3 DNA: TGTGCCAGCATGCTAGAGGGGCCGGACTACACCTTC
CDR3 protein: CASMLEGPDYTF

V gene: TRBV28
clone size: many
D gene: TRBD1
J gene: TRBJ2-7
CDR3 DNA: TGTGCCAGCAGTTTAGGAAATTCCGGGACAGTCTCCTACGAGCAGTACTTC
CDR3 protein: CASSLGNSGTVSYEQYF

V gene: TRBV7-2
clone size: few
D gene: .
J gene: TRBJ2-1
CDR3 DNA: TGTGCCAGCAGCTTTACTCGGGATGCGGAGCAGTTCTTC
CDR3 protein: CASSFTRDAEQFF

V gene: TRBV29-1
clone size: many
D gene: TRBD1
J gene: TRBJ1-1
CDR3 DNA: TGCAGCGTTGAAAAGAGGACAGGGGTAGGGGACACTGAAGCTTTCTTT
CDR3 protein: CSVEKRTGVGDTEAFF

V gene: TRBV2
clone size: .
D gene: .
J gene: TRBJ1-3
CDR3 DNA: TGTGCCAGCAGTGAAGAGGCAATCTCTGGAAACACCATATATTTT
CDR3 protein: CASSEEAISGNTIYF

V gene: TRBV7-9
clone size: .
D gene: TRBD1
J gene: TRBJ2-7
CDR3 DNA: TGTGCCAGCAGCTTAGGTCAGGGGGCTTCCCACGAGCAGTACTTC
CDR3 protein: CASSLGQGASHEQYF

V gene: TRBV12-3/TRBV12-4
clone size: many
D gene: TRBD1
J gene: TRBJ2-1
CDR3 DNA: TGTGCCAGCAGTTTAGACAGGGGGGATGAGCAGTTCTTC
CDR3 protein: CASSLDRGDEQFF

V gene: TRBV29-1
clone size: few
D gene: .
J gene: TRBJ2-7
CDR3 DNA: TGCAGCGTTGGGGGGGCCTCCTACGAGCAGTACTTC
CDR3 protein: CSVGGASYEQYF

V gene: TRBV6-1
clone size: few
D gene: .
J gene: TRBJ1-1
CDR3 DNA: TGTGCCAGCAGTACGGGGTCCAGCCTTACTGAAGCTTTCTTT
CDR3 protein: CASSTGSSLTEAFF

V gene: TRBV3-1
clone size: .
D gene: TRBD2
J gene: TRBJ2-7
CDR3 DNA: TGTGCCAGCAGCCAAGATTCGGGGACTAACTCCTACGAGCAGTACTTC
CDR3 protein: CASSQDSGTNSYEQYF

V gene: TRBV7-2
clone size: many
D gene: .
J gene: TRBJ2-1
CDR3 DNA: TGTGCCAGCAGCTTAGTTGAGAGGGGTGAGCAGTTCTTC
CDR3 protein: CASSLVERGEQFF